This T cell receptor (beta chain) was obtained from a study of shared clonotypes between healthy human individuals. In the study overall: The study used three CD4 naive, three CD4 memory, two CD8 naive and one CD8 memory plate per donor.

Method: immunoSEQ multiplex PCR; TCRdb's copy keeps in-frame clones and lacks some. The sample includes fewer than 1.4 million clones, 78% seen only once; the top ten take 0.55% to 0.7%. Regarding this clone: Antigen: not known.

Study donors comprised healthy, HIV-negative adults devoid of recent acute infection or vaccination. Overall study findings and caveats: Tissues were not sampled, only blood, and their repertoires likely differ. A handful of donors showed sharing of approximately 4.7% of naive CD4 clonotypes.

This clonotype was obtained from a man between 18 and 29 years old in good health. Some clones in this sample may be carry-over from other donors' samples. Sequenced sample: memory CD4+ T cells from PBMCs. The subset here: CD45RA-negative fraction.

CDR3 sequence (DNA): TGTGCCACCTCTAGCATAAGGACAGGGAACAAGCTCTCCTACGAGCAGTACTTC. This gives the protein CATSSIRTGNKLSYEQYF. The chain employs TRBV10-3 and TRBJ2-7; 8 nucleotides align to TRBD1. Trimming took 10 bases from V and 0 from J; bases not matched to a gene: 20. The CDR3 is 18 residues long. The germline V gene has CDR1 ENHRY and CDR2 SYGVKD.